This entry concerns a single T cell receptor beta chain. Its antigen specificity is not known. No much larger clone is present one base from it, and per-base qualities are unavailable. This sample was included in a study of technical replicates of blood from four donors (dated by TCRdb to the late 2010s). There are 15 amino acids in the CDR3, from cysteine to phenylalanine inclusive. Only the CDR3 DNA stays, 45 bases, in frame from base 1. From the germline V gene (reference sequence), CDR1 is MNHEY and CDR2 is SMNVEV. Relative to germline, V is missing 6 bases and J is missing 0 bases, with 3 bases of the junction outside any gene match. The library was built by means of the immunoSEQ multiplex PCR assay. TCRdb carries this immuneACCESS record with in-frame sequences only. Its versions omit some clonotypes, under half of them owing to an unresolved V gene in the studies checked, with the rest unexplained. Counted in this sample were approximately 49,000 clones; 80% to 95% of them appeared once. The top ten clones comprise about 4.3% of the sample.

The sequence is built from TRBV27 and TRBJ1-2; 11 bases in the middle match TRBD1. Input material: PBMCs. The sequence derives from a human donor in good health. Some clones in this sample may be carry-over from other donors' samples. CDR3 loop: CASRPGQGANYGYTF. The DNA sequence is as follows: TGTGCCAGCAGGCCGGGACAGGGGGCTAACTATGGCTACACCTTC.